This TCR beta chain comes out of a study of blood T cell repertoires in COVID-19 (dated by TCRdb to the early 2020s). Study-level background: The collaborator samples originated in the United States, Italy and Spain and spanned the acute and convalescent phases of COVID-19. The samples were drawn from the first 160 participants of the ongoing ImmuneRACE study and from 1,200 or so subjects provided by 6 global collaborators. Where available, HLA class I and class II types were obtained from metadata supplied by the sample provider rather than from assay-based typing. The sample metadata nearly always contained a de-identified subject ID, COVID-19 status, age in years and sex. The dataset comprised deeply sampled blood TCRbeta repertoires from subjects exposed to, actively infected with, or recovered from COVID-19. The material from the prospective study consisted of cDNA or gDNA derived from T cells, B-cell-depleted T cells, or PBMCs. The repertoires were made available in a free public database intended to serve as a resource for research on the immune response to SARS-CoV-2. What the study reported, not specific to this receptor: The quantity of clinical and demographic metadata differed by source and by participant and was supplied without curation.

TCRbeta CDR3 regions were amplified from genomic DNA using the immunoSEQ Assay, a bias-controlled multiplex PCR. The original methods were these. The number of nucleated cells in each sample was estimated by amplification of reference gene primers within the assay. To quantify the absolute abundance of each unique TCRbeta CDR3 rearrangement, sequence reads were collapsed and filtered. For each sample, productive Simpson clonality was calculated by taking the square root of Simpson's diversity index across productive rearrangements. Not all clones reach the TCRdb copy of this immuneACCESS table, which keeps in-frame sequences only. Checked studies attribute under half of the gap to unresolved V genes and leave the rest unexplained. V, J and clone size are taken as reported in that table, and D and trimming were inferred from the DNA itself. The sample yields under 200,000 clones; around 87% were counted once. The ten top clones hold 2% to 3% of the sample.

Each collaborating institution followed its own protocols to collect whole blood in K2EDTA tubes. For TCRbeta analysis, collaborator samples were shipped as frozen whole blood, as isolated PBMCs, or as DNA extracted from either sample type. CDR1 and CDR2, per the germline V gene, are SGHAT and FQNNGV. The CDR3 covers 14 residues, taking in both the cysteine and the phenylalanine. Of all the DNA, just the CDR3 is kept, 42 bases in frame from base 1. The trim is 4 bases for V and 3 bases for J, with a gap of 10 bases between the germline ends. Note on this clone: The specificity of this receptor is unknown. Per-base qualities were not stored, and no clone one base away is much larger.

The V gene is TRBV11-2 and the J gene is TRBJ2-1; TRBD2 might be the D gene, on 5 matching bases. Sequenced: peripheral blood. The sequence came from a man aged 40-55 years with active or convalescent COVID-19. The CDR3 region: CASSSSLGYNEQFF. The bases are TGTGCCAGCAGCTCCTCACTAGGCTACAATGAGCAGTTCTTC.